The following is a TCR beta chain sequence with its context. Its antigen is undetermined. Trimming left V 3 bases short and J 6 bases short, with 15 bases between. There are 14 residues in the CDR3. Germline CDR1 is ENHRY and CDR2 is SYGVKD. The data were taken from a study of blood T cells in healthy people across ages. General study findings and limits: Whereas aged donors had fewer naive CD4+ cells, long-lived donors had more of them and higher diversity. The donors' CMV status was not determined, possibly confounding changes in expanded clonotypes.

Primed by a sample-barcoded 5' primer and a J-beta primer mix, a second PCR proceeded for about 7 to 11 cycles. Every molecule of cDNA carried a tag from a template-switch adaptor with 12 random nucleotides. TCRdb reprocessed the 5' RACE reads via MiXCR and lists one record per CDR3 protein. The repertoire has about 1.4 million distinct CDR3 sequences, 55% to 75% of them found once; the top ten carry 6.5% to 8%. Sample: blood. The chain uses TRBV10-3 and TRBJ2-7; D unclear. This sequence originates from a man in his late teens or twenties in good health. The CDR3 region is CAISDEITVGEQYF. For the CDR3, the DNA is TGTGCCATCAGTGACGAAATCACTGTAGGCGAGCAGTACTTC.